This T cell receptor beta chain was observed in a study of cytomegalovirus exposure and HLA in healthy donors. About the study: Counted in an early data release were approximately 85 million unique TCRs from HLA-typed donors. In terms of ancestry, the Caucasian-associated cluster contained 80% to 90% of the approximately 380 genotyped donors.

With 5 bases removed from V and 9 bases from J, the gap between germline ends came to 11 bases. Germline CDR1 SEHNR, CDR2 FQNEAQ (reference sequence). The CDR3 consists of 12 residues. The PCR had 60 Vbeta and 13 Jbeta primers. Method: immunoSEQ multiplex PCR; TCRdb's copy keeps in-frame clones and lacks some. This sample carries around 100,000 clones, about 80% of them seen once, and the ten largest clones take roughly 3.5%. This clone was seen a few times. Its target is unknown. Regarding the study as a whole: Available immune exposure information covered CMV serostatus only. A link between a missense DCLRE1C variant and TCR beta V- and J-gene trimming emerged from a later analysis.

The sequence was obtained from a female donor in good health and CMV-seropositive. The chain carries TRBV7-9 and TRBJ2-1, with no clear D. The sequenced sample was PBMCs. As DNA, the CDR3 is TGTGCCAGCAGCCCCCCCACACGTGAGCAGTTCTTC. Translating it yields CASSPPTREQFF.